The 8 T cell receptor beta chains listed next were all sequenced from one sample in a study of blood T cell repertoires in COVID-19. Sequencing used immunoSEQ multiplex PCR; TCRdb keeps in-frame clones, though not all of them. In the table there are some 170,000 clones, about 87% of which are singletons. The sequencing input was peripheral blood. The receptors shown here come from an older woman with COVID-19, enrolled during active disease.

The V call is TRBV5-4, the J call TRBJ1-5; TRBD1 matches at 8 bases. The CDR3 totals 16 residues. Trimming took 4 bases from V and 2 from J; bases not matched to a gene: 8. CDR1 is SGHNT and CDR2 is YYREEE in the germline V gene (reference sequence). The CDR3 loop is CASSRQDRGGNQPQHF. CDR3 nucleotide sequence: TGTGCCAGCAGCCGACAAGACAGGGGAGGCAATCAGCCCCAGCATTTT.

The rearrangement uses TRBV6-2 or TRBV6-3 and TRBJ1-5, with 7 bases lining up with TRBD1. V was pared by 2 bases and J by 7 bases, with 8 bases of the junction left unmatched. Germline CDR1 is MNHEY and CDR2 is SVGEGT. There are 15 residues in the CDR3. CDR3 nucleotides: TGTGCCAGCAGTTACGAAAGGGGGCCATTCCAGCCCCAGCATTTT. Its protein is CASSYERGPFQPQHF.

This sequence joins TRBV19 and TRBJ2-7; 8 nucleotides align to TRBD1. Germline CDR1 reads LNHDA; CDR2 reads SQIVND (reference sequence). Trimming removed 3 bases from V and 2 bases from J; junction bases left unmatched: 6. The CDR3 spans 15 residues. Here the CDR3 DNA reads TGTGCCAGTAGTATGCGGCAGGGGGCCGCCTACGAGCAGTACTTC. This translates into CASSMRQGAAYEQYF.

This sequence joins TRBV3-1 (or the pseudogene TRBV3-2) and TRBJ1-6, with 9 bases fitting TRBD1. The V gene end was trimmed by 7 bases and the J gene end by 7 bases; junction bases not matched to a gene: 2. The CDR3 extends over 13 amino acids. Germline V CDR1 and CDR2: LGHDT, YNNKEL (reference sequence). The CDR3 coding sequence is TGTGCCAGCACCGGGACAGGGAATTCACCCCTCCACTTT. Its translation: CASTGTGNSPLHF.

The chain joins TRBV5-4 to TRBJ2-1, with 9 bases matching TRBD2. The CDR3 is made up of 17 amino acids. Germline trimming cut 3 bases from V and 5 bases from J; bases unmatched to any gene: 12. Looked up from germline, CDR1 is SGHNT and CDR2 is YYREEE (reference sequence). CDR3 amino acids: CASSWTASGTTHNEQFF. The DNA of the CDR3 is TGTGCCAGCAGCTGGACGGCTAGCGGGACGACACACAATGAGCAGTTCTTC.

The rearrangement links TRBV7-9 to TRBJ2-7, with a possible D match to TRBD1 (5 bases). Germline CDR1 is SEHNR and CDR2 is FQNEAQ (reference sequence). The V gene lost 1 base and the J gene lost 1 base, with 23 bases spanning the gap. The CDR3 is 19 residues long. CDR3 DNA: TGTGCCAGCAGCTTAGACCTACGGCTGATCCGACAGTCTTCCTACGAGCAGTACTTC. This gives the protein CASSLDLRLIRQSSYEQYF.

V is TRBV4-1 and J is TRBJ2-3; 8 nucleotides line up with TRBD2. The CDR3 totals 16 residues. CDR1 and CDR2 from the germline V gene are MGHRA and YSYEKL. The V segment lost 0 bases and the J segment 0 bases; nucleotides outside the gene matches: 2. The CDR3 DNA reads TGCGCCAGCAGCCAAGATAGCGGGGTTAGCACAGATACGCAGTATTTT. This translates into CASSQDSGVSTDTQYF.

This clone was observed a few times. This CDR3 reads CASSGGGYGYTF. In DNA, the CDR3 is TGTGCCAGCAGTGGGGGCGGCTATGGCTACACCTTC. The V call is TRBV2, the J call TRBJ1-2; TRBD1 might be the D (5 bases). The CDR3 covers 12 residues. Germline V CDR1 and CDR2: SNHLY, FYNNEI. The V and J ends lost 4 bases and 4 bases respectively, with 7 bases between them.